This TCR beta chain was obtained from a study of blood T cell repertoires in COVID-19. The method was immunoSEQ multiplex PCR; TCRdb's version includes in-frame clones alone and lacks a portion of them. The sample has over 200,000 clones, 83% seen once. CDR1 and CDR2 (germline): MNHNY, SVGAGI (reference sequence). With V trimmed by 7 bases and J by 5 bases, 8 bases remained unmatched. The CDR3 is 15 amino acids. The chain joins TRBV6-6 to TRBJ2-2; 9 nucleotides agree with TRBD1. The source of this sequence is a woman aged 30 to 39 with COVID-19, enrolled during active disease. The sequencing sample was made of peripheral blood. The CDR3 sequence is CASTLGQGKTGELFF. The CDR3 DNA sequence: TGTGCCAGCACCCTGGGACAGGGAAAGACCGGGGAGCTGTTTTTT.